The TCR beta chain described here comes from a study of cytomegalovirus exposure and HLA in healthy donors. This clone showed up just once. V lost 2 bases and J lost 0, with 14 bases in between. Germline V gene sequence: CDR1 SGHRS, CDR2 YFSETQ. CDR3 length: 17 amino acids. It was with 60 Vbeta and 13 Jbeta primers that the PCR ran. The assay was immunoSEQ multiplex PCR, and TCRdb's table has in-frame clones only and misses some. The sample records more than 140,000 clones, roughly 81% being singletons. Source material: PBMCs. The TCR comes from a female donor in good health and CMV-seronegative. V and J are TRBV5-1 and TRBJ2-2; D may be TRBD1 (6 bases). CDR3 nucleotide sequence: TGCGCCAGCAGCTTTTCGGTCACAGGGTCGAACACCGGGGAGCTGTTTTTT. It is translated as CASSFSVTGSNTGELFF. The whole variable domain, filled in from reference TRBV5-1 and TRBJ2-2, reads KAGVTQTPRYLIKTRGQQVTLSCSPISGHRSVSWYQQTPGQGLQFLFEYFSETQRNKGNFPGRFSGRQFSNSRSEMNVSTLELGDSALYLCASSFSVTGSNTGELFFGEGSRLTVL.